Shown below are 3 T cell receptor beta chains from a single sample sequenced in a study of Ad26.COV2.S vaccination and SARS-CoV-2 variants. Treatment indicated: some 20 received Ad26.COV2.S at low or high dose, single or two shots; 5 received placebo; per-sample allocation not given. All samples were drawn on day 63, counting from the first vaccine or placebo injection. Sequencing used immunoSEQ multiplex PCR; TCRdb keeps in-frame clones, though not all of them. The sample consists of some 480,000 clones, around 85% of them appearing once. This specimen consisted of peripheral blood, obtained in a trial of Ad26.COV2.S vaccine versus placebo. The receptors originated from a person between 18 and 65 years old who received the Ad26.COV2.S COVID-19 vaccine or a placebo.

This chain joins TRBV20-1 and TRBJ1-1; D is uncertain. Looked up from germline, CDR1 is DFQATT and CDR2 is SNEGSKA (reference sequence). This CDR3 is 13 amino acids long. V was cut by 3 bases and J by 2 bases, with 10 bases left in between. The CDR3 spells CSASLNRNTEAFF. The DNA for the CDR3 is TGCAGTGCTAGTTTGAACAGAAACACTGAAGCTTTCTTT.

The table lists this clone with a few counts. V usage is TRBV5-5 and J usage is TRBJ1-4; D is perhaps TRBD1 (5 bases). The ends were cut back, 1 base at V and 14 bases at J, with 12 bases in the middle. In germline, CDR1 is SGHKS, CDR2 YYEKEE (reference sequence). This CDR3 is 12 amino acids long. The CDR3 DNA reads as TGTGCCAGCAGCTTGACCGGGGGGTTTCTGTTTTTT. Residues: CASSLTGGFLFF.

This chain links TRBV7-8 with TRBJ2-1; either TRBD1 or TRBD2 may fit D (5 bases each). The CDR3 spans 17 residues. Between the trimmed V and J ends, which lost 1 base and 3 bases, there was a span of 16 bases. Germline CDR1 and CDR2: SGHVS and FQNEAQ. In DNA form, the CDR3 reads TGTGCCAGCAGCTTAGGGGGCGGGTCCACCCTCTACAATGAGCAGTTCTTC. Encoded protein: CASSLGGGSTLYNEQFF.